This T cell receptor beta chain is from a study of shared clonotypes between healthy human individuals. Measured with immunoSEQ multiplex PCR; TCRdb has only the in-frame clones, and not every one. The data hold about half a million clones, with 60% to 80% observed a single time. As for this clone: Its target is not known.

Study-level points and caveats: Owing to a small donor count, the genetic and exposure-history diversity represented was limited. Tissues were not sampled, only blood, and their repertoires likely differ.

Per the germline V gene, CDR1 is SGHTA and CDR2 is FQGNSA. The CDR3 has 13 amino acids. Deletions cut 1 base from V and 11 bases from J, with 14 bases between. Sequencing input: PBMCs. This chain links TRBV7-2 with TRBJ1-1; D not certain. This TCR was recovered from a woman in her thirties or forties in good health. Some clones in this sample may be carry-over from other donors' samples. The CDR3 DNA sequence: TGTGCCAGCAGCTTAGGTCCCGACGGGTGGGCTTTCTTT. Its translation: CASSLGPDGWAFF.